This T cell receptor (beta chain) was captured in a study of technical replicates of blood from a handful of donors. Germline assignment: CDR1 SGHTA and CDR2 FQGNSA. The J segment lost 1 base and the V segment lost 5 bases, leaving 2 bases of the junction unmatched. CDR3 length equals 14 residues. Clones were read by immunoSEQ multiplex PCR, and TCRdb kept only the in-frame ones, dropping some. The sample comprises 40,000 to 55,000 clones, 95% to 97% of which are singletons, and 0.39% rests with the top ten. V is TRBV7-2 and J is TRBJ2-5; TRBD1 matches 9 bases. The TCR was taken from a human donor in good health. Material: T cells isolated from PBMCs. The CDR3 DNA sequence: TGTGCCAGCAGCATACAGGGGGCCCAAGAGACCCAGTACTTC. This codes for CASSIQGAQETQYF. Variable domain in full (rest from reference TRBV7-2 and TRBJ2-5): GAGVSQSPSNKVTEKGKDVELRCDPISGHTALYWYRQSLGQGLEFLIYFQGNSAPDKSGLPSDRFSAERTGGSVSTLTIQRTQQEDSAVYLCASSIQGAQETQYFGPGTRLLVL.